A selection of T cell receptor beta chains follows, all from one sample in a study of cytomegalovirus exposure and HLA in healthy donors. This table comes from immunoSEQ multiplex PCR, and its TCRdb copy is limited to in-frame clones, with some not included. The table records some 220,000 clones, 80% to 90% of them present only once. Sequencing was carried out using PBMCs. The receptors were gathered from a woman under 30 in good health and CMV-seronegative. Each CDR3 is given with its conserved first and last residue. Each record gives: D gene, J gene, V gene, clone size, CDR3 protein, CDR3 DNA. A D gene is named only where the DNA matches it firmly. Expanded clones get a size class; other rows say once, few or many, or leave the size out.

>.|TRBJ1-2|TRBV29-1|.
CSVQDSPNYGYTF
TGCAGCGTCCAGGACAGTCCCAACTATGGCTACACCTTC
>TRBD1|TRBJ1-2|TRBV7-9|once
CASSNADRGGVYGYTF
TGTGCCAGCAGCAATGCCGACAGGGGGGGAGTTTATGGCTACACCTTC
>.|TRBJ1-5|TRBV2|.
CASSEARQPQHF
TGTGCCAGCAGTGAAGCCCGGCAGCCCCAGCATTTT
>TRBD2|TRBJ2-7|TRBV7-9|once
CSSSEAITGTSGSGEQYF
TGTTCCAGCAGCGAAGCCATCACCGGGACTAGCGGGAGCGGCGAGCAGTACTTC
>TRBD1|TRBJ2-2|TRBV29-1|.
CSVKAPGQGTGELFF
TGCAGCGTCAAGGCACCGGGACAGGGGACCGGGGAGCTGTTTTTT
>TRBD1|TRBJ2-5|TRBV11-3|.
CASNPRGTGRSETQYF
TGTGCCAGCAACCCGAGGGGGACAGGGAGGTCGGAGACCCAGTACTTC
>.|TRBJ1-5|TRBV27|.
CASSFRGSNQPQHF
TGTGCCAGCAGTTTCCGCGGTAGCAATCAGCCCCAGCATTTT
>TRBD2|TRBJ2-2|TRBV11-3|.
CASSLGLAGENGELFF
TGTGCCAGCAGCTTAGGGCTAGCGGGAGAGAACGGGGAGCTGTTTTTT
>TRBD1|TRBJ1-3|TRBV27|few
CASSLRQGFNTIYF
TGTGCCAGCAGTTTAAGACAGGGATTCAACACCATATATTTT
>.|TRBJ2-1|TRBV2|once
CASDQAGTSYNEQFF
TGTGCCAGCGATCAGGCGGGTACCTCCTACAATGAGCAGTTCTTC
>.|TRBJ2-7|TRBV6-5|.
CATGLVQSQYF
TGTGCCACGGGTTTGGTCCAAAGTCAGTACTTC
>.|TRBJ1-6|TRBV7-9|.
CSSSLNAQVAHF
TGTTCCAGCAGCTTAAATGCACAGGTAGCTCACTTT
>TRBD1|TRBJ1-3|TRBV29-1|.
CSARDRMGNTIYF
TGCAGCGCACGGGACAGAATGGGAAACACCATATATTTT
>.|TRBJ2-7|TRBV5-6|.
CASRGGSYEQYF
TGTGCCAGCCGGGGTGGGTCCTACGAGCAGTACTTC
>.|TRBJ1-5|TRBV6-5|few
CASSPLGASGQPQHF
TGTGCCAGCAGTCCATTGGGGGCCTCTGGACAGCCCCAGCATTTT
>TRBD1|TRBJ1-1|TRBV7-9|.
CASSFTGGTEAFF
TGTGCCAGCAGCTTTACAGGGGGCACTGAAGCTTTCTTT
>.|TRBJ1-5|TRBV9|.
CASSAGQRQPQHF
TGTGCCAGCAGCGCGGGACAACGCCAGCCCCAGCATTTT
>TRBD1|TRBJ2-7|TRBV27|.
CASSPGQSYEQYF
TGTGCCAGCAGCCCGGGACAGTCCTACGAGCAGTACTTC
>.|TRBJ2-1|TRBV10-2|.
CASSDSGVVLYNEQFF
TGCGCCAGCAGTGATTCCGGGGTGGTGCTCTACAATGAGCAGTTCTTC
>.|TRBJ2-5|TRBV5-5|.
CASSLGGIGQETQYF
TGTGCCAGCAGCTTGGGAGGGATAGGTCAAGAGACCCAGTACTTC
>.|TRBJ1-2|TRBV4-1|.
CASSQDQLDLRGYTF
TGCGCCAGCAGCCAAGATCAATTAGATCTGCGTGGCTACACCTTC
>.|TRBJ2-5|TRBV5-1|.
CASSLEGAQETQYF
TGCGCCAGCAGCTTGGAGGGAGCTCAAGAGACCCAGTACTTC
>.|TRBJ2-1|TRBV5-1|.
CASSFRVRNEQFF
TGCGCCAGCAGCTTCAGGGTGCGCAATGAGCAGTTCTTC
>.|TRBJ2-1|TRBV4-1|.
CASSQRPGPEGYEQFF
TGCGCCAGCAGCCAACGACCGGGCCCCGAGGGATATGAGCAGTTCTTC
>TRBD2|TRBJ2-1|TRBV5-1|.
CASSLAGAGLVGSEQFF
TGCGCCAGCAGCTTGGCCGGAGCCGGACTAGTCGGGTCTGAGCAGTTCTTC
>.|TRBJ2-1|TRBV10-1|.
CASSESWGDHYNEQFF
TGCGCCAGCAGTGAGTCGTGGGGGGATCATTACAATGAGCAGTTCTTC
>.|TRBJ1-4|TRBV7-6|.
CASSFHAGTNEKLFF
TGTGCCAGCAGCTTTCATGCCGGAACTAATGAAAAACTGTTTTTT
>.|TRBJ2-1|TRBV25-1|.
CASSELRAGEQFF
TGTGCCAGCAGTGAATTGAGGGCCGGGGAGCAGTTCTTC
>TRBD2|TRBJ2-1|TRBV7-3|.
CASSLGTSGYNEQFF
TGTGCCAGCAGCCTCGGGACTAGCGGCTACAATGAGCAGTTCTTC
>.|TRBJ2-7|TRBV28|.
CASSSRWGGGYEQYF
TGTGCCAGCAGTTCCCGGTGGGGCGGCGGCTACGAGCAGTACTTC
>TRBD2|TRBJ2-7|TRBV7-2|.
CASSLDPWRLAGSYEQYF
TGTGCCAGCAGCTTAGATCCTTGGCGACTAGCGGGATCCTACGAGCAGTACTTC
>TRBD1|TRBJ1-2|TRBV4-2|.
CASSQVARGRVSDYGYTF
TGTGCCAGCAGCCAAGTAGCCAGGGGGCGCGTATCGGACTATGGCTACACCTTC
>TRBD1|TRBJ1-1|TRBV13|.
CASSLIQGATTEAFF
TGTGCCAGCAGCCTTATACAGGGGGCGACGACTGAAGCTTTCTTT
>.|TRBJ1-3|TRBV19|.
CASSIPRGNTIYF
TGTGCCAGTAGTATTCCCAGGGGAAACACCATATATTTT
>TRBD2|TRBJ2-7|TRBV5-1|.
CASSSTGTSGRLDEQYF
TGCGCCAGCAGCTCTACCGGGACTAGCGGGAGGCTAGACGAGCAGTACTTC
>.|TRBJ2-7|TRBV28|.
CASGPARLADGRSEQYF
TGTGCCAGCGGGCCGGCCCGGCTAGCTGACGGACGATCCGAGCAGTACTTC
>.|TRBJ2-5|TRBV7-9|.
CASSPREVRETQYF
TGTGCCAGCAGCCCACGAGAGGTTCGGGAGACCCAGTACTTC
>TRBD2|TRBJ2-1|TRBV5-1|.
CASSHGGRSSYNEQFF
TGCGCCAGCAGCCACGGGGGGAGGAGCTCCTACAATGAGCAGTTCTTC
>TRBD1|TRBJ1-1|TRBV2|.
CASTGTGGPSLAAFF
TGTGCCAGCACCGGGACAGGGGGCCCATCCCTCGCAGCTTTCTTT
>.|TRBJ2-7|TRBV6-4|once
CASRQPYEQYF
TGTGCCAGCAGACAACCCTACGAGCAGTACTTC
>.|TRBJ1-1|TRBV29-1|.
CSVVNQGYLTEAFF
TGCAGCGTTGTAAATCAGGGCTACCTCACTGAAGCTTTCTTT
>.|TRBJ2-3|TRBV18|.
CASSPPGLDLDTQYF
TGTGCCAGCTCACCACCGGGGCTGGATCTCGATACGCAGTATTTT
>TRBD1|TRBJ2-7|TRBV19|.
CASSSETGGAWLEQYF
TGTGCCAGTAGCAGCGAGACAGGGGGCGCTTGGCTCGAGCAGTACTTC
>.|TRBJ2-1|TRBV9|.
CASSGTGGETYNEQFF
TGTGCCAGCAGCGGGACCGGGGGAGAAACCTACAATGAGCAGTTCTTC
>.|TRBJ2-1|TRBV7-9|.
CASSLVSNHEQFF
TGTGCCAGCAGCTTAGTGAGCAACCATGAGCAGTTCTTC
>.|TRBJ1-4|TRBV4-1|.
CASSQAARRDEKLFF
TGCGCCAGCAGCCAAGCTGCCAGGCGGGATGAAAAACTGTTTTTT
>TRBD2|TRBJ2-7|TRBV19|.
CASSIFGGSANEQYF
TGTGCCAGTAGTATTTTCGGCGGGAGTGCAAACGAGCAGTACTTC
>TRBD2|TRBJ2-2|TRBV27|.
CASSLGWGGTGELFF
TGTGCCAGCAGTTTAGGGTGGGGAGGGACCGGGGAGCTGTTTTTT
>TRBD1|TRBJ1-1|TRBV9|.
CASSARQGHTEAFF
TGTGCCAGCAGCGCCAGACAGGGGCACACTGAAGCTTTCTTT
>.|TRBJ2-3|TRBV6-1|.
CASGLRVRDTQYF
TGTGCCAGCGGTCTGAGGGTTCGCGATACGCAGTATTTT
>.|TRBJ2-7|TRBV2|once
CASSAQGTGKYEQYF
TGTGCCAGCAGTGCTCAGGGGACGGGGAAATACGAGCAGTACTTC
>.|TRBJ2-7|TRBV5-8|few
CASSLERVSGQKGEQYF
TGTGCCAGCAGCTTGGAGAGGGTTAGCGGTCAGAAGGGCGAGCAGTACTTC
>.|TRBJ1-1|TRBV9|.
CASSVQGTEAFF
TGTGCCAGCAGCGTACAGGGCACTGAAGCTTTCTTT
>.|TRBJ2-3|TRBV7-9|.
CAHGQSGTDTQYF
TGTGCCCACGGACAGAGTGGCACAGATACGCAGTATTTT
>.|TRBJ1-1|TRBV5-6|.
CASSLGGSTEAFF
TGTGCCAGCAGCTTGGGGGGCTCGACTGAAGCTTTCTTT
>.|TRBJ1-2|TRBV5-1|.
CASSQTVNYGYTF
TGCGCCAGCAGTCAGACAGTTAACTATGGCTACACCTTC
>TRBD1|TRBJ2-1|TRBV19|once
CATQSRDRGWYNEQFF
TGTGCCACACAAAGCCGGGACAGGGGATGGTACAATGAGCAGTTCTTC